Reported below is one T cell receptor beta chain. Antigen unknown. Assay used: immunoSEQ multiplex PCR; TCRdb lists only in-frame clones, some missing. The sample records tens of thousands of clones, approximately 76% being singletons. This sample stems from a study of vaccination effects on CD4 cells after COVID-19. For the study at large: Samples collected post-vaccine were obtained a median of 72 days after the second dose.

Whole-study results and caveats: Pronounced clonal contraction occurred in clones induced by infection and by vaccine late after vaccination.

CDR1 and CDR2 from the germline V gene are SGHTA and FQGNSA. The CDR3 is 14 residues long. V lost 3 bases, J lost 2 bases, and 1 base stayed unmatched. Expansion with viral peptide pools was applied to antigen-specific CD4+ T cells by the ViraFEST assay prior to sequencing. Researchers isolated CD4+ T cells once less than twelve days of culture had elapsed. Two-dose vaccination with either BNT162b2 or mRNA-1273 was given to the participants. It was with approximately 9.6 IU/ml IL-2 and around 10 ug/ml peptides that some 1.9 million PBMC per well were cultured. Days 3 and 7 were when half the medium was replaced with IL-2 medium.

Sequenced here: CD4+ T cells from PBMCs cultured with HCoV-OC43 spike peptides, sampled after COVID-19 vaccination. The subset denotes: HCoV-OC43 spike overlapping peptide pool stimulation. V usage is TRBV7-2 and J usage is TRBJ1-3; the match to TRBD1 covers 7 bases. The clonotype comes from a human donor who received a COVID-19 vaccine. The CDR3 region is CASSFTGAGNTIYF. The CDR3 region has the DNA TGTGCCAGCAGCTTTACAGGGGCTGGAAACACCATATATTTT.